Listed below are T cell receptor beta chains from one sample, sequenced in a study of radiotherapy plus CTLA-4 blockade in lung cancer. Using immunoSEQ multiplex PCR, the repertoire was profiled, and TCRdb retains in-frame clones only, with some absent. In the table there are 9,500 to 15,000 clones, roughly 80% of which are singletons. This specimen consisted of peripheral blood, obtained from a patient treated with radiotherapy plus ipilimumab. Every receptor here comes from a human donor with non-small cell lung cancer that progressed on radiotherapy plus ipilimumab. CDR3s include the opening cysteine and the closing phenylalanine or tryptophan. A D gene is named only where the DNA matches it firmly. Some rows mark clone size as missing; the rest say once, few, many or name a class of expanded clone.

once,TRBV7-8,TRBJ1-5,.,CASSLKDSRGYSNQPQHF,TGTGCCAGCAGCTTAAAAGATAGCAGGGGCTATAGCAATCAGCCCCAGCATTTT
.,TRBV4-1,TRBJ1-2,.,CASSQDRAKPYGYTF,TGCGCCAGCAGCCAAGATAGGGCCAAGCCCTATGGCTACACCTTC
.,TRBV6-1,TRBJ2-5,TRBD1,CASSEAGQGGETQYF,TGTGCCAGCAGTGAAGCGGGACAGGGGGGGGAGACCCAGTACTTC
.,TRBV7-8,TRBJ1-2,.,CASSSSGTALHTF,TGTGCCAGCAGCTCTAGCGGGACGGCTTTACACACCTTC
once,TRBV19,TRBJ2-3,.,CASSIMYSGTDTQYF,TGTGCCAGTAGTATTATGTACTCGGGCACAGATACGCAGTATTTT
.,TRBV10-3,TRBJ2-2,.,CAISAAGSTGELFF,TGTGCCATCAGTGCGGCGGGGAGCACCGGGGAGCTGTTTTTT
.,TRBV5-1,TRBJ2-2,.,CASSLGGPGELFF,TGCGCCAGCAGCTTGGGGGGGCCCGGGGAGCTGTTTTTT
.,TRBV6-5,TRBJ2-1,.,CASSYRRPSSYNEQFF,TGTGCCAGCAGTTATCGAAGGCCGAGCTCCTACAATGAGCAGTTCTTC
.,TRBV4-1,TRBJ2-2,TRBD2,CASRKAPAGGFANTGELFF,TGCGCCAGCAGGAAAGCGCCAGCGGGGGGGTTCGCGAACACCGGGGAGCTGTTTTTT
.,TRBV19,TRBJ1-5,.,CASSSEGGGRNQPQHF,TGTGCCAGTAGTAGTGAGGGGGGCGGGCGTAATCAGCCCCAGCATTTT
once,TRBV11-3,TRBJ1-6,TRBD1,CASSWGTGGVSPLHF,TGTGCCAGCAGCTGGGGGACAGGGGGCGTCTCACCCCTCCACTTT
.,TRBV27,TRBJ2-1,TRBD2,CASSLKGLPVSGEQFF,TGTGCCAGCAGTCTGAAGGGACTACCCGTTTCGGGTGAGCAGTTCTTC
.,TRBV9,TRBJ2-5,TRBD2,CASSPQLAGFQETQYF,TGTGCCAGCAGCCCACAACTAGCGGGGTTCCAAGAGACCCAGTACTTC
.,TRBV5-8,TRBJ1-1,.,CASSTGTVWGTEAFF,TGTGCCAGCAGCACCGGGACGGTTTGGGGGACTGAAGCTTTCTTT
.,TRBV7-3,TRBJ2-2,.,CASSRESIRNTGELFF,TGTGCCAGCAGCCGCGAATCAATAAGGAACACCGGGGAGCTGTTTTTT
.,TRBV11-1,TRBJ1-2,.,CASSLGGILNYGYTF,TGTGCCAGCAGCTTGGGGGGCATCCTGAACTATGGCTACACCTTC
.,TRBV7-3,TRBJ2-3,TRBD2,CASSLTRGGPPDTQYF,TGTGCCAGCAGCTTAACACGGGGGGGCCCTCCAGATACGCAGTATTTT
.,TRBV7-2,TRBJ2-4,.,CASSLQRVAKNIQYF,TGTGCCAGCAGCCTTCAGCGGGTGGCCAAAAACATTCAGTACTTC